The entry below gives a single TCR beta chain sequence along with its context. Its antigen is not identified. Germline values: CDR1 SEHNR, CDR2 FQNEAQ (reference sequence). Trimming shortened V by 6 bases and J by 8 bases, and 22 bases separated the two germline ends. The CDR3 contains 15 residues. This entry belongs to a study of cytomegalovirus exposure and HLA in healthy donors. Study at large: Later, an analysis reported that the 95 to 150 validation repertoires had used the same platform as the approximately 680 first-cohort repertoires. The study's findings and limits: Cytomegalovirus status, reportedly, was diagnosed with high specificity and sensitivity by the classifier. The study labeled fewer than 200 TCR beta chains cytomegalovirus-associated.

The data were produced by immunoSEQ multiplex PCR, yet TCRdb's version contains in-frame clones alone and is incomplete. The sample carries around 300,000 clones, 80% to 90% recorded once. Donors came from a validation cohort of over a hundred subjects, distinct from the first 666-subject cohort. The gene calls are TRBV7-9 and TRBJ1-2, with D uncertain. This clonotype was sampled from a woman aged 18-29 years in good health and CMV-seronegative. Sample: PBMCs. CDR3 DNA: TGTGCCAGCAGTCCCTCCACGCAGTCAATGGGCGGCTACACCTTC. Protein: CASSPSTQSMGGYTF.